The rows below give T cell receptor beta chains drawn from one sample of a study of patients and donors after allogeneic stem cell transplantation. TCRdb reanalysed the RT-PCR reads using MiXCR and keeps one entry per CDR3 protein. Among roughly 180,000 distinct CDR3 sequences listed, less than 45% were seen once. Sequenced material: blood, either unsorted or a sorted T cell fraction (not recorded which). These receptors were obtained from a human donor who was either an allogeneic HSCT recipient or a stem cell or donor lymphocyte infusion donor (not recorded which). It is not recorded whose cells these are; they may come from a transplant donor. Both conserved end residues are part of each CDR3. D genes are given only for firm matches. Size is stated for part of the rows, as once, few or many counts, or as a class when the clone is expanded.

abundance: few
v_gene: TRBV4-3
j_gene: TRBJ1-1
d_gene: .
CDR3nt: TGCGCCAGCAGCCAAGATACCCAGGGTGAAGCTTTCTTT
CDR3aa: CASSQDTQGEAFF

abundance: few
v_gene: TRBV29-1
j_gene: TRBJ2-3
d_gene: .
CDR3nt: TGCAGCGTTACACATGGGAGCACAGATACGCAGTATTTT
CDR3aa: CSVTHGSTDTQYF

abundance: few
v_gene: TRBV7-3
j_gene: TRBJ2-2
d_gene: TRBD1
CDR3nt: TGTGCCAGCAGTTTCCAGGGGGCGCATAATCCCGGGGAGCTGTTTTTT
CDR3aa: CASSFQGAHNPGELFF

abundance: few
v_gene: TRBV2
j_gene: TRBJ2-7
d_gene: .
CDR3nt: TGTGCCAGCAGTCTAAAGGGGTCGATCGGCGAGCAGTACTTC
CDR3aa: CASSLKGSIGEQYF

abundance: few
v_gene: TRBV6-5
j_gene: TRBJ1-4
d_gene: .
CDR3nt: TGTGCCAGCAGTACGCGGGACCAAGGGGCAAAACTGTTTTTT
CDR3aa: CASSTRDQGAKLFF

abundance: few
v_gene: TRBV5-1
j_gene: TRBJ1-2
d_gene: TRBD1
CDR3nt: TGCGCCAGCAGCTTCCAGACAGGGAACTATGGCTACACCTTC
CDR3aa: CASSFQTGNYGYTF

abundance: .
v_gene: TRBV12-3/TRBV12-4
j_gene: TRBJ1-2
d_gene: TRBD1
CDR3nt: TGTGCCAGCAGTTATGGACAGGGGGCTAACTATGGCTACACCTTC
CDR3aa: CASSYGQGANYGYTF

abundance: .
v_gene: TRBV12-3/TRBV12-4
j_gene: TRBJ1-1
d_gene: .
CDR3nt: TGTGCCAGCAGTGGCAGGGTGAGGAACACTGAAGCTTTCTTT
CDR3aa: CASSGRVRNTEAFF

abundance: .
v_gene: TRBV9
j_gene: TRBJ2-2
d_gene: TRBD2
CDR3nt: TGTGCCAGCAGCGGACAGGGACTAGCGGGAGGGCCAAACACCGGGGAGCTGTTTTTT
CDR3aa: CASSGQGLAGGPNTGELFF

abundance: few
v_gene: TRBV6-2/TRBV6-3
j_gene: TRBJ1-6
d_gene: .
CDR3nt: TGTGCCAGCATGGAGAGCTCCTATAATTCACCCCTCCACTTT
CDR3aa: CASMESSYNSPLHF

abundance: .
v_gene: TRBV5-1
j_gene: TRBJ1-2
d_gene: .
CDR3nt: TGCGCCAGCAGCTTGTTTGGAGGGGATTATGGCTACACCTTC
CDR3aa: CASSLFGGDYGYTF

abundance: .
v_gene: TRBV20-1
j_gene: TRBJ1-1
d_gene: .
CDR3nt: TGCAGTGCTACCAGGACGAACACTGAAGCTTTCTTT
CDR3aa: CSATRTNTEAFF

abundance: .
v_gene: TRBV7-8
j_gene: TRBJ2-5
d_gene: .
CDR3nt: TGTGCCAGCAGCTCTGTGACGGGGGAGACCCAGTACTTC
CDR3aa: CASSSVTGETQYF

abundance: few
v_gene: TRBV29-1
j_gene: TRBJ2-5
d_gene: TRBD2
CDR3nt: TGCAGCGTTGGACTAGCGGGATGGGAGGAGACCCAGTACTTC
CDR3aa: CSVGLAGWEETQYF

abundance: .
v_gene: TRBV4-3
j_gene: TRBJ2-5
d_gene: TRBD2
CDR3nt: TGCGCCAGCAGTTACTGGACTAGCGGGAGGAGAGAGACCCAGTACTTC
CDR3aa: CASSYWTSGRRETQYF

abundance: .
v_gene: TRBV27
j_gene: TRBJ2-1
d_gene: .
CDR3nt: TGTGCCAGCAGCTTGGGTCTAGCGAGCAATGAGCAGTTCTTC
CDR3aa: CASSLGLASNEQFF

abundance: .
v_gene: TRBV12-3/TRBV12-4
j_gene: TRBJ1-5
d_gene: TRBD1
CDR3nt: TGTGCCAGCAGCCGGGACAGGGTGAATCAGCCCCAGCATTTT
CDR3aa: CASSRDRVNQPQHF

abundance: .
v_gene: TRBV6-5
j_gene: TRBJ2-3
d_gene: .
CDR3nt: TGTGCCAGCAGTTACTCTTTCGGAGGCCTAAGCACAGATACGCAGTATTTT
CDR3aa: CASSYSFGGLSTDTQYF

abundance: few
v_gene: TRBV12-3/TRBV12-4
j_gene: TRBJ2-5
d_gene: .
CDR3nt: TGTGCCAGCAGTAGAGCTGGGGGTGAGACCCAGTACTTC
CDR3aa: CASSRAGGETQYF

abundance: .
v_gene: TRBV7-2
j_gene: TRBJ1-2
d_gene: TRBD1
CDR3nt: TGTGCCAGCAGCCCTACAGGGGGGTTTGGCTACACCTTC
CDR3aa: CASSPTGGFGYTF

abundance: once
v_gene: TRBV29-1
j_gene: TRBJ2-7
d_gene: TRBD2
CDR3nt: TGCAGCGTTGAGGGAAGCGGGATTAACGACGAGCAGTACTTC
CDR3aa: CSVEGSGINDEQYF

abundance: .
v_gene: TRBV6-6
j_gene: TRBJ2-7
d_gene: TRBD2
CDR3nt: TGTGCCAGCAGTTACTCGTCCGCTAGCGGGGGGCGATCCTACGAGCAGTACTTC
CDR3aa: CASSYSSASGGRSYEQYF

abundance: .
v_gene: TRBV27
j_gene: TRBJ2-1
d_gene: .
CDR3nt: TGTGCCAGCAGTTTATATGGTTACGGTGAGCAGTTCTTC
CDR3aa: CASSLYGYGEQFF

abundance: .
v_gene: TRBV7-6
j_gene: TRBJ2-7
d_gene: TRBD1
CDR3nt: TGTGCCAGCAGCTACAGGGGGCGTGAGCAGTACTTC
CDR3aa: CASSYRGREQYF

abundance: few
v_gene: TRBV20-1
j_gene: TRBJ1-1
d_gene: .
CDR3nt: TGCAGTGCTAGAGGCCTGCATAACACTGAAGCTTTCTTT
CDR3aa: CSARGLHNTEAFF

abundance: few
v_gene: TRBV30
j_gene: TRBJ1-1
d_gene: TRBD1
CDR3nt: TGTGCCTGGAGAGCAGGGGGGGACACTGAAGCTTTCTTT
CDR3aa: CAWRAGGDTEAFF

abundance: .
v_gene: TRBV14
j_gene: TRBJ1-6
d_gene: .
CDR3nt: TGTGCCAGCAGCCAAGGAATGGGGGGGCAGCGGAATTCACCCCTCCACTTT
CDR3aa: CASSQGMGGQRNSPLHF

abundance: .
v_gene: TRBV5-1
j_gene: TRBJ2-7
d_gene: TRBD1
CDR3nt: TGCGCCAGCAGCTTGATGGGACAGGGGGCCCACGAGCAGTACTTC
CDR3aa: CASSLMGQGAHEQYF

abundance: .
v_gene: TRBV27
j_gene: TRBJ1-2
d_gene: TRBD1
CDR3nt: TGTGCCAGCACCCCATCGACAGGGAACTATGGCTACACCTTC
CDR3aa: CASTPSTGNYGYTF

abundance: .
v_gene: TRBV12-3/TRBV12-4
j_gene: TRBJ2-5
d_gene: .
CDR3nt: TGTGCCAGCAGTTCAGTGACAGAGACCCAGTACTTC
CDR3aa: CASSSVTETQYF

abundance: .
v_gene: TRBV28
j_gene: TRBJ1-2
d_gene: .
CDR3nt: TGTGCCAGTTACTCACAGGGTCCGACCGCTAACCATGGCTACACCTTC
CDR3aa: CASYSQGPTANHGYTF

abundance: few
v_gene: TRBV7-8
j_gene: TRBJ2-2
d_gene: .
CDR3nt: TGTGCCAGCAGCACAAGACAGGACCTAGGTGTTGGGACCGGGGAGCTGTTTTTT
CDR3aa: CASSTRQDLGVGTGELFF

abundance: few
v_gene: TRBV15
j_gene: TRBJ2-2
d_gene: TRBD2
CDR3nt: TGTGCCACCAGCAGAGTAGCGGGAGGTAACACCGGGGAGCTGTTTTTT
CDR3aa: CATSRVAGGNTGELFF

abundance: .
v_gene: TRBV5-4
j_gene: TRBJ2-1
d_gene: .
CDR3nt: TGTGCCAGCAGCCGGGGTCCGCGGGATGAGCAGTTCTTC
CDR3aa: CASSRGPRDEQFF

abundance: .
v_gene: TRBV7-2
j_gene: TRBJ2-1
d_gene: .
CDR3nt: TGTGCCAGCAGCTTACAGGGGCCTCCCTACAATGAGCAGTTCTTC
CDR3aa: CASSLQGPPYNEQFF

abundance: few
v_gene: TRBV4-3
j_gene: TRBJ1-1
d_gene: .
CDR3nt: TGCGCCAGCAGCCAAGATCTAACAAGAGCATACACTGAAGCTTTCTTT
CDR3aa: CASSQDLTRAYTEAFF

abundance: few
v_gene: TRBV5-6
j_gene: TRBJ2-7
d_gene: .
CDR3nt: TGTGCCAGCAGCGCCGGGACTGGAACCTACGAGCAGTACTTC
CDR3aa: CASSAGTGTYEQYF

abundance: few
v_gene: TRBV5-1
j_gene: TRBJ2-3
d_gene: TRBD2
CDR3nt: TGCGCCAGCAGCCCGACTAGCGGGAGTCTAGATACGCAGTATTTT
CDR3aa: CASSPTSGSLDTQYF

abundance: .
v_gene: TRBV6-2/TRBV6-3
j_gene: TRBJ1-2
d_gene: TRBD1
CDR3nt: TGTGCCAGCAGTTACGACGGGGACAGGGAGTTCTATGGCTACACCTTC
CDR3aa: CASSYDGDREFYGYTF

abundance: .
v_gene: TRBV5-6
j_gene: TRBJ1-1
d_gene: .
CDR3nt: TGTGCCAGCAGCTACCCGGACAGTTCGGGAGGGGCTTTCTTT
CDR3aa: CASSYPDSSGGAFF

abundance: .
v_gene: TRBV5-1
j_gene: TRBJ2-1
d_gene: TRBD2
CDR3nt: TGCGCCAGCAGCCTAAGCGGGAGGGCCGAAAATGAGCAGTTCTTC
CDR3aa: CASSLSGRAENEQFF

abundance: .
v_gene: TRBV11-2
j_gene: TRBJ2-1
d_gene: TRBD2
CDR3nt: TGTGCCAGCAGCTTAGATCTCCGGCTAGCGGGAGACAGTGAGCAGTTCTTC
CDR3aa: CASSLDLRLAGDSEQFF

abundance: .
v_gene: TRBV7-9
j_gene: TRBJ1-3
d_gene: .
CDR3nt: TGTGCCATAGCCGACGGAGCCGTCTCTGGAAACACCATATATTTT
CDR3aa: CAIADGAVSGNTIYF

abundance: .
v_gene: TRBV18
j_gene: TRBJ1-1
d_gene: .
CDR3nt: TGTGCCAGCTCACCAAAACAGATGAACACTGAAGCTTTCTTT
CDR3aa: CASSPKQMNTEAFF

abundance: .
v_gene: TRBV25-1
j_gene: TRBJ2-7
d_gene: .
CDR3nt: TGTGCCAGCGTGCAGGGGATCGAGCAGTACTTC
CDR3aa: CASVQGIEQYF